The entry below describes one T cell receptor beta chain. What it binds is not known. The germline gene is not matched at one end of the junction; a read error may be the cause. The sample originates from a study of OX40 agonist ivuxolimab in advanced cancers. Study-wide points: The expanded peripheral T cells' antigen specificity was not determined.

Clones were read by immunoSEQ multiplex PCR, and TCRdb kept only the in-frame ones, dropping some. The repertoire holds tens of thousands of clones, around 88% seen once, with less than 3% in the top ten. This sequence was found in an adult with an advanced solid tumor such as melanoma, head and neck, liver or kidney cancer. Material: CD4+ or CD8+ T cells sorted from blood, obtained in a trial of the OX40 agonist ivuxolimab.

Here the CDR3 reads CAGSQEVLSYEQYF. The CDR3 DNA reads TGTGCCGGCAGCCAAGAAGTCCTCTCCTACGAGCAGTACTTC. This chain joins TRBV4-2 and TRBJ2-7; D unresolved. The CDR3 spans 14 residues. The germline CDR1 and CDR2 sequences are LGHNA and YNFKEQ.